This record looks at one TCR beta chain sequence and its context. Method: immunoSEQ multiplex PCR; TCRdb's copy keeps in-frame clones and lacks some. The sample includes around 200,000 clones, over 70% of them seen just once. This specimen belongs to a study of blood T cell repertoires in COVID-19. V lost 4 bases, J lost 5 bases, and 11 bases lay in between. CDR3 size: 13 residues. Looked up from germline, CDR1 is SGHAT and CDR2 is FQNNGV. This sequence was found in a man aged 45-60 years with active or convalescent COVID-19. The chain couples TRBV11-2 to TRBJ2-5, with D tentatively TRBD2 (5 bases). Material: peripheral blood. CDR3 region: CASSSTRGETQYF. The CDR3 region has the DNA TGTGCCAGCAGCTCCACCCGAGGGGAGACCCAGTACTTC.